Below, 32 T cell receptor beta chains from the same sample are listed, as sequenced in a study of T cell changes during pregnancy in multiple sclerosis. The data were produced by immunoSEQ multiplex PCR, yet TCRdb's version contains in-frame clones alone and is incomplete. This table holds about 110,000 clones, just under 95% found once. The material was peripheral blood, obtained in the third trimester of pregnancy. The receptors shown here come from a female donor in good health, enrolled as a control in a pregnancy study.

V and J are TRBV4-3 and TRBJ2-4, with TRBD2 identical over 8 bases. The ends lost 3 bases at V and 5 bases at J; junction bases unmatched: 15. Looked up from germline, CDR1 is LGHNA and CDR2 is YSLEER. CDR3 length: 18 amino acids. CDR3 nucleotides: TGCGCCAGCAGCCAGCCCCTCGACGGGGGGGGCCTGGAAAACATTCAGTACTTC. Its translation: CASSQPLDGGGLENIQYF.

J is TRBJ2-4 and V is TRBV9; 10 bases are a match to TRBD1. The J segment lost 6 bases and the V segment lost 0 bases, leaving 12 bases of the junction unmatched. Germline loops: CDR1 SGDLS, CDR2 YYNGEE. The CDR3 contains 18 residues. The CDR3 DNA reads as TGTGCCAGCAGCGTAGAAGGTTCCGGGACAGGGGTTACAAACATTCAGTACTTC. Amino acids: CASSVEGSGTGVTNIQYF.

V is TRBV19 and J is TRBJ1-4; D is unclear. CDR1 and CDR2 (germline): LNHDA, SQIVND (reference sequence). The V and J ends lost 2 bases and 5 bases respectively, with 18 bases between them. The CDR3 is made up of 17 amino acids. The CDR3 DNA sequence: TGTGCCAGTAGTATACCTCTCCTTTTGGCCTCAAATGAAAAACTGTTTTTT. Translated, it gives CASSIPLLLASNEKLFF.

The CDR3 here is CASRETSGGDTQYF. The CDR3 nucleotides read TGTGCCAGTAGGGAGACTAGCGGGGGAGATACGCAGTATTTT. The gene calls are TRBV19 and TRBJ2-3, with 12 bases matching TRBD2. The CDR3 consists of 14 residues. Germline CDR1 is LNHDA and CDR2 is SQIVND (reference sequence). Trimming took 6 bases from V and 5 from J; bases not matched to a gene: 3.

The rearrangement uses TRBV7-8 and TRBJ2-3; TRBD2 agrees at 8 bases. J was trimmed by 0 bases and V by 1 base; bases with no gene match: 6. Per the germline V gene, CDR1 is SGHVS and CDR2 is FQNEAQ. This CDR3 region has 17 residues. In DNA, the CDR3 is TGTGCCAGCAGCTTAGTTGCTAGCGGGCCTAGCACAGATACGCAGTATTTT. It codes for CASSLVASGPSTDTQYF.

This chain joins TRBV5-1 and TRBJ1-3, with a weak D call TRBD1 (6 bases). Germline-derived CDR1 and CDR2 are SGHRS and YFSETQ. This CDR3 contains 16 residues. Trimming cost V 0 bases and J 2 bases, with 12 bases left between them. This chain's CDR3 is CASSLDRVNTGNTIYF. CDR3 bases: TGCGCCAGCAGCTTGGACAGGGTGAACACTGGAAACACCATATATTTT.

The J gene is TRBJ1-2, the V gene TRBV19; possible D gene TRBD1, 6 bases. The V gene lost 6 bases and the J gene lost 1 base, with 24 bases spanning the gap. CDR1 is LNHDA, CDR2 SQIVND, per germline (reference sequence). This CDR3 has 18 residues. This chain's CDR3 is CASRWVNLGQNYNYGYTF. The CDR3 DNA reads TGTGCCAGTAGATGGGTTAATCTAGGACAGAACTATAACTATGGCTACACCTTC. The full variable domain, with the rest looked up from reference TRBV19 and TRBJ1-2, is DGGITQSPKYLFRKEGQNVTLSCEQNLNHDAMYWYRQDPGQGLRLIYYSQIVNDFQKGDIAEGYSVSREKKESFPLTVTSAQKNPTAFYLCASRWVNLGQNYNYGYTFGSGTRLTVV.

The V and J genes are TRBV10-3 and TRBJ2-1; TRBD1 agrees at 9 bases. Per the germline V gene, CDR1 is ENHRY and CDR2 is SYGVKD. The junction had 3 bases not matched to a gene; V was cut back by 6 bases and J by 6 bases. CDR3 length equals 13 residues. The CDR3 is CAIRGQGANEQFF. DNA of the CDR3: TGTGCCATCAGGGGACAGGGTGCCAATGAGCAGTTCTTC.

V is TRBV27 and J is TRBJ2-7; D is perhaps TRBD1 (5 bases). CDR1 is MNHEY and CDR2 is SMNVEV in the germline V gene (reference sequence). The CDR3 covers 13 residues. Trimming took 2 bases from V and 6 from J, leaving 11 bases between them. The CDR3 spells CASSLTGEREQYF. The CDR3 DNA sequence: TGTGCCAGCAGTTTAACAGGAGAGCGCGAGCAGTACTTC.

This chain connects TRBV25-1 to TRBJ1-2; a weak D match, TRBD1 (6 bases). The CDR3 extends over 14 amino acids. Trimming shortened V by 5 bases and J by 2 bases, and 12 bases separated the two germline ends. Germline-derived CDR1 and CDR2 are MGHDK and SYGVNS. The CDR3 DNA sequence: TGTGCCAGCAGTTCACAGGGTTTAAACTATGGCTACACCTTC. Its protein is CASSSQGLNYGYTF.

This clone was found once. The chain has TRBV4-1 and TRBJ1-6; D is perhaps TRBD1 (5 bases). The CDR3 consists of 16 residues. CDR1 is MGHRA, CDR2 YSYEKL, per germline. V was shortened by 5 bases and J by 8 bases, with 19 bases between the two germline ends. The CDR3, as DNA: TGCGCCAGCAGCTTACCCCAGGTCGGGGGACATTCACCCCTCCACTTT. Translation: CASSLPQVGGHSPLHF.

This clone has only one observation. The chain has TRBV7-6 and TRBJ1-1; 7 bases agree with TRBD1. Germline trimming cut 5 bases from V and 2 bases from J; bases unmatched to any gene: 11. Germline values: CDR1 SGHVS, CDR2 FNYEAQ. This CDR3 comprises 16 residues. CDR3 DNA: TGTGCCAGCAGCGGGGGACAGCACGACGGAAACACTGAAGCTTTCTTT. Amino acid sequence: CASSGGQHDGNTEAFF.

The J gene is TRBJ2-3, the V gene TRBV30; TRBD2 matches 8 bases. CDR1 GTSNPN and CDR2 SVGIG come from the germline V gene (reference sequence). The CDR3 covers 18 residues. Trimming removed 4 bases from V and 1 base from J; junction bases left unmatched: 16. CDR3 sequence reads: CAWTSDGGGRRGTDTQYF. Here the CDR3 DNA reads TGTGCCTGGACCTCCGACGGGGGGGGGCGAAGAGGCACAGATACGCAGTATTTT.

This chain joins TRBV13 and TRBJ1-1, with D hard to call. Trimming cost V 5 bases and J 8 bases, with 15 bases left between them. The CDR3 runs to 13 residues. Germline loops: CDR1 PRHDT, CDR2 FYEKMQ (reference sequence). Written as DNA, the CDR3 is TGTGCCAGCAGCCCCCGGCCGGAGGCGGAAGCTTTCTTT. Protein product: CASSPRPEAEAFF.

In its sample, this clone was seen a few times. The chain joins TRBV7-9 to TRBJ1-4, with D perhaps TRBD1 (5 bases). Between the trimmed V and J ends, which lost 5 bases and 5 bases, there was a span of 15 bases. CDR3 length: 15 amino acids. Germline CDR1 and CDR2: SEHNR and FQNEAQ (reference sequence). The CDR3 DNA reads TGTGCCAGCAGCCTGCCCGCAGGGATCAATGAAAAACTGTTTTTT. Amino acids: CASSLPAGINEKLFF.

The chain joins TRBV2 to TRBJ2-2; possible D gene TRBD2, 6 bases. With 6 bases removed from V and 4 bases from J, the gap between germline ends came to 15 bases. There are 15 residues in the CDR3. CDR1 is SNHLY, CDR2 FYNNEI, per germline. The CDR3 region is CASRASGVVTGELFF. The CDR3 DNA reads TGTGCCAGCAGGGCCTCGGGGGTCGTCACCGGGGAGCTGTTTTTT.

The V call is TRBV11-3, the J call TRBJ2-3; D is undetermined. From germline, CDR1 is SGHNT and CDR2 YENEEA. The CDR3 runs to 15 residues. The V end lost 3 bases, the J end lost 4 bases, and 14 bases lay between the germline ends. Written as DNA, the CDR3 is TGTGCCAGCAGCTTTCGACATGGTGAAGCAGATACGCAGTATTTT. It yields the protein CASSFRHGEADTQYF.

V and J are TRBV5-4 and TRBJ1-1; tentatively, D is TRBD1 (5 bases). The CDR3 is made up of 14 amino acids. CDR1 is SGHNT and CDR2 is YYREEE in the germline V gene (reference sequence). Deletions cut 0 bases from V and 1 base from J, with 7 bases between. The CDR3 nucleotides read TGTGCCAGCAGCTTGGGGGGCTCGAACACTGAAGCTTTCTTT. It codes for CASSLGGSNTEAFF.

The rearrangement links TRBV5-6 to TRBJ1-2; possible D gene TRBD1, 5 bases. This CDR3 region has 13 residues. The ends were cut back, 0 bases at V and 2 bases at J, with 5 bases in the middle. CDR1 is SGHDT and CDR2 is YYEEEE in the germline V gene. CDR3 sequence (DNA): TGTGCCAGCAGCTTGGCAGGGAACTATGGCTACACCTTC. It yields the protein CASSLAGNYGYTF. The whole variable domain, remainder taken from reference TRBV5-6 and TRBJ1-2, is DAGVTQSPTHLIKTRGQQVTLRCSPKSGHDTVSWYQQALGQGPQFIFQYYEEEERQRGNFPDRFSGHQFPNYSSELNVNALLLGDSALYLCASSLAGNYGYTFGSGTRLTVV.

This chain connects TRBV30 to TRBJ1-5, with 10 bases fitting TRBD1. Losses at the gene ends were 1 base for V and 4 bases for J; bases not matched to a gene: 1. Germline V gene lookup returns CDR1 GTSNPN and CDR2 SVGIG (reference sequence). CDR3 length: 14 residues. Here the CDR3 DNA reads TGTGCCTGGAGTGCGGACAGGGGGAATCAGCCCCAGCATTTT. The encoded protein is CAWSADRGNQPQHF.

This sequence joins TRBV12-5 and TRBJ1-3, with 8 bases aligning to TRBD1. The V gene's germline CDR1 is LGHNT and CDR2 FRNRAP. With 6 bases clipped from V and 4 bases from J, the junction kept 5 bases outside the gene matches. This CDR3 comprises 14 residues. The CDR3 protein is CASGETGAGNTIYF. The CDR3 region has the DNA TGTGCTAGTGGAGAGACAGGGGCGGGAAACACCATATATTTT.

CDR3 nucleotides: TGTGCCTGGAGTCTCTTATCTGGGGCCAACGTCCTGACTTTC. Its protein is CAWSLLSGANVLTF. The chain joins TRBV30 to TRBJ2-6; D unclear. Germline values: CDR1 GTSNPN, CDR2 SVGIG (reference sequence). The CDR3 covers 14 residues. Between the trimmed V and J ends, which lost 2 bases and 1 base, there was a span of 6 bases.

The chain recombines TRBV9 with TRBJ1-3; D gene uncertain. Trimming removed 0 bases at V and 0 bases at J, with 7 bases between. The CDR3 extends over 15 amino acids. Germline V gene lookup returns CDR1 SGDLS and CDR2 YYNGEE. The CDR3 coding sequence is TGTGCCAGCAGCGTAGACTCAGGCTCTGGAAACACCATATATTTT. It codes for CASSVDSGSGNTIYF.

The V and J genes are TRBV9 and TRBJ2-3; 11 bases fit TRBD1. This CDR3 is 14 amino acids long. CDR1 is SGDLS, CDR2 YYNGEE, per germline. With V trimmed by 3 bases and J by 4 bases, 1 base remained unmatched. The CDR3, as DNA: TGTGCCAGCAGCGGGGGACAGGGGGCAGATACGCAGTATTTT. Translated, it gives CASSGGQGADTQYF.

The chain has TRBV11-3 and TRBJ2-3; 8 bases align to TRBD1. Per the germline V gene, CDR1 is SGHNT and CDR2 is YENEEA. Trimming removed 8 bases from V and 0 bases from J; junction bases left unmatched: 7. The CDR3 covers 15 residues. The CDR3: CASGTGPPSTDTQYF. CDR3 coding DNA: TGTGCCAGCGGGACAGGCCCCCCTAGCACAGATACGCAGTATTTT.

The chain links TRBV9 to TRBJ1-2, with a tentative D call TRBD1 (5 bases). Between the trimmed V and J ends, which lost 0 bases and 1 base, there was a span of 13 bases. The germline V gene has CDR1 SGDLS and CDR2 YYNGEE. The CDR3 runs 16 residues. The CDR3: CASSVGTTAFNYGYTF. For the CDR3, the DNA is TGTGCCAGCAGCGTAGGTACGACAGCGTTTAACTATGGCTACACCTTC.

This chain joins TRBV10-3 and TRBJ1-6, with TRBD1 identical over 7 bases. The J segment lost 6 bases and the V segment lost 2 bases, leaving 4 bases of the junction unmatched. Germline V CDR1 and CDR2: ENHRY, SYGVKD. The CDR3 is made up of 15 amino acids. CDR3 coding DNA: TGTGCCATCAGTGAGGGGGGACAGACTAATTCACCCCTCCACTTT. Protein sequence: CAISEGGQTNSPLHF.

The CDR3 spells CASSFGASPGEQYF. The CDR3 DNA sequence: TGTGCCAGCAGCTTTGGGGCTTCCCCAGGCGAGCAGTACTTC. V gene TRBV7-8 combines with J gene TRBJ2-7; TRBD1 is a possible D gene (5 bases). The CDR3 contains 14 residues. The V end lost 3 bases, the J end lost 6 bases, and 15 bases lay between the germline ends. Per the germline V gene, CDR1 is SGHVS and CDR2 is FQNEAQ.

The chain is built from TRBV6-6 and TRBJ2-7, with a tentative D call TRBD2 (5 bases). Trimming removed 0 bases from V and 3 bases from J, with 9 bases in between. From germline, CDR1 is MNHNY and CDR2 SVGAGI (reference sequence). This CDR3 has 14 amino acids. The CDR3 here is CASSYSSGVYEQYF. DNA for the CDR3: TGTGCCAGCAGTTACTCTTCCGGGGTCTACGAGCAGTACTTC.

The chain employs TRBV19 and TRBJ2-3, with a possible D match to TRBD2 (5 bases). Trimming left V 3 bases short and J 3 bases short, with 16 bases between. The germline CDR1 and CDR2 sequences are LNHDA and SQIVND (reference sequence). This CDR3 spans 16 amino acids. The CDR3 loop reads CASSILFGVETDTQYF. CDR3 nucleotide sequence: TGTGCCAGTAGTATCTTGTTCGGGGTAGAGACAGATACGCAGTATTTT.

The V gene is TRBV7-2, the J gene TRBJ1-2; weak D call: TRBD1 (5 bases). Germline V gene data show CDR1 as SGHTA and CDR2 as FQGNSA. The CDR3 covers 13 residues. V was cut by 5 bases and J by 7 bases, with 14 bases left in between. The CDR3 nucleotides are TGTGCCAGCAGCCTGGACAACTCCCCTGGCTACACCTTC. It yields the protein CASSLDNSPGYTF.

The V call is TRBV13, the J call TRBJ2-7; 8 positions agree with TRBD1. V lost 4 bases to trimming and J lost 6 bases; unmatched junction nucleotides: 2. This CDR3 region has 12 residues. CDR1 is PRHDT and CDR2 is FYEKMQ in the germline V gene (reference sequence). CDR3 amino acids: CASSYDRGEQYF. The DNA of the CDR3 is TGTGCCAGCAGCTACGACAGGGGCGAGCAGTACTTC.